Presented here are 11 T cell receptor beta chains from one specimen sequenced in a study of blood T cell repertoires in COVID-19. Sequencing used immunoSEQ multiplex PCR; TCRdb keeps in-frame clones, though not all of them. The table lists roughly 190,000 clones, 88% of them singletons. The sequencing sample was made of peripheral blood. These receptors all come from a man between 25 and 39 years old with acute or convalescent COVID-19.

J is TRBJ1-4 and V is TRBV4-1; the D is unclear. In germline, CDR1 is MGHRA, CDR2 YSYEKL. This CDR3 spans 16 amino acids. Trimming removed 0 bases at V and 0 bases at J, with 8 bases between. As DNA, the CDR3 is TGCGCCAGCAGCCAAGATCAGGCGACAACTAATGAAAAACTGTTTTTT. It is translated as CASSQDQATTNEKLFF.

This clone was seen only once. The rearrangement uses TRBV2 and TRBJ2-1; tentative D call: TRBD2 (6 bases). The germline V gene encodes CDR1 SNHLY and CDR2 FYNNEI. The CDR3 is 13 residues long. Trimming left V 4 bases short and J 6 bases short, with 10 bases between. CDR3 coding DNA: TGTGCCAGCAGTGCCCTGGAGGGCAATGAGCAGTTCTTC. It specifies CASSALEGNEQFF.

The chain combines TRBV28 with TRBJ1-1; TRBD1 is a possible D gene (5 bases). This CDR3 is 15 amino acids long. The germline gives CDR1 MDHEN, CDR2 SYDVKM. V lost 1 base, J lost 3 bases, and 12 bases lay in between. The CDR3, as DNA: TGTGCCAGCAGTTTATCAGGGCGGAGGGACACTGAAGCTTTCTTT. Translated: CASSLSGRRDTEAFF.

The J gene is TRBJ2-1, the V gene TRBV13; D ambiguous. Trimming took 1 base from V and 5 from J, leaving 9 bases between them. The CDR3 runs 14 residues. CDR1 and CDR2 (germline): PRHDT, FYEKMQ (reference sequence). The chain's CDR3 is CASSLVAGNNEQFF. The CDR3 region has the DNA TGTGCCAGCAGCTTAGTAGCCGGTAACAATGAGCAGTTCTTC.

This clone has only one observation. The chain joins TRBV19 to TRBJ1-6; D not certain. Germline values: CDR1 LNHDA, CDR2 SQIVND (reference sequence). V lost 4 bases to trimming and J lost 5 bases, with 15 bases between them. The CDR3 loop spans 16 amino acids. As DNA, the CDR3 is TGTGCCAGTAGTACAAGACCGCAGGTCGATAATTCACCCCTCCACTTT. Translating gives CASSTRPQVDNSPLHF.

The chain joins TRBV27 to TRBJ2-1; tentative D call: TRBD2 (6 bases). The length of the CDR3 is 15 residues. The V and J ends lost 9 bases and 2 bases respectively, with 17 bases between them. In germline, CDR1 is MNHEY, CDR2 SMNVEV (reference sequence). Here the CDR3 reads CASNPGLNAYNEQFF. The CDR3 bases are TGTGCCAGTAACCCGGGACTGAACGCCTACAATGAGCAGTTCTTC.

This clone was seen a single time. The chain links TRBV27 to TRBJ1-5; no reliable D call. CDR3 length: 15 residues. CDR1 is MNHEY and CDR2 is SMNVEV in the germline V gene (reference sequence). Trimming cost V 3 bases and J 0 bases, with 9 bases left between them. CDR3 sequence (DNA): TGTGCCAGCAGTTTGACCAGGCATAGCAATCAGCCCCAGCATTTT. It yields the protein CASSLTRHSNQPQHF.

The V call is TRBV28, the J call TRBJ2-7, with TRBD1 matching over 9 bases. V lost 6 bases, J lost 4 bases, and 16 bases stayed unmatched. This CDR3 has 17 residues. Per germline, CDR1 MDHEN and CDR2 SYDVKM. CDR3 protein: CASRTSDRGFFAYEQYF. CDR3 bases: TGTGCCAGCAGAACTTCGGACAGGGGTTTTTTTGCGTACGAGCAGTACTTC.

The chain carries TRBV5-1 and TRBJ2-7; 10 positions agree with TRBD1. Germline V gene lookup returns CDR1 SGHRS and CDR2 YFSETQ. Trimming cost V 3 bases and J 5 bases; bases outside gene matches: 5. There are 14 residues in the CDR3. The CDR3 nucleotides read TGCGCCAGCAGCTCTGGACAGGGGGAAAACGAGCAGTACTTC. This translates into CASSSGQGENEQYF.

This clone was picked up one time. CDR3: CSVEQSSGRTTRDFF. The CDR3 bases are TGCAGCGTTGAACAGTCTAGCGGGAGGACCACCCGAGATTTCTTC. The V gene is TRBV29-1, the J gene TRBJ2-1; 11 nucleotides match TRBD2. This CDR3 is built from 15 residues. Germline V gives CDR1 SQVTM, CDR2 ANQGSEA. The junction had 16 bases not matched to a gene; V was cut back by 2 bases and J by 16 bases.

This sequence joins TRBV29-1 and TRBJ2-3; 7 nucleotides match TRBD1. The CDR3 consists of 12 residues. The ends lost 7 bases at V and 6 bases at J; junction bases unmatched: 7. Germline V gives CDR1 SQVTM, CDR2 ANQGSEA. CDR3 DNA sequence: TGCAGCGCAGACAGGGTTTTGGATACGCAGTATTTT. Translating it yields CSADRVLDTQYF.